This T cell receptor (beta chain) was recorded in a study of blood T cell repertoires in COVID-19. Study background: The origin of the acute and convalescent COVID-19 samples was the United States, Italy and Spain. Sources were T cells, B-cell-depleted T cells, or PBMCs; the material itself was cDNA or gDNA.

Authors' methods: Amplified reference gene primers provided the basis for estimating nucleated cell counts. Only in-frame clones appear in the TCRdb table, and some are missing; sequencing was by immunoSEQ multiplex PCR. The V and J calls and the clone size are those of that table, but D and trimming were determined from the DNA. The sample holds 90,000 to 130,000 clones, 70% to 90% seen once. Sequencing was done on a sample of peripheral blood. The TCR sequence derives from a human donor in a cohort sampled during active COVID-19.

CDR3 in DNA: TGCGCCAGCAGCGAAGTCAATGCAGGGGGCCCTGAAGCTTTCTTT. It specifies CASSEVNAGGPEAFF. J is TRBJ1-1 and V is TRBV10-2; 8 bases match TRBD1. Germline V gives CDR1 WSHSY, CDR2 SAAADI. This CDR3 contains 15 residues. V lost 6 bases to trimming and J lost 6 bases; unmatched junction nucleotides: 12.